This TCR beta chain was identified in a study of long-term antiretroviral therapy in people with HIV. Study-level background: The 2015 immediate-ART recommendation was preceded by the earliest samples by about a decade.

The CDR3 covers 16 residues. The germline V gene has CDR1 SGHTA and CDR2 FQGNSA. V lost 1 base and J lost 8; bases outside the gene matches: 11. Survey level was the resolution at which the v3.0 immunoSEQ assay ran. The protocol was immunoSEQ multiplex PCR, while the TCRdb copy is restricted to in-frame clones and leaves out a portion. The sample carries 20,000 to 25,000 clones, approximately 80% recorded once. Note on this clone: Its antigen remains unknown.

Study conclusions and caveats: Pre-ART-expanded clones dominated the repertoire at all time points. Diversity went up after ART and still fell short of transplant donor controls. The range of CDR3 lengths in HIV repertoires proved narrower than that found in controls.

The sequenced sample was unsorted PBMCs, obtained roughly 4.5 years after starting antiretroviral therapy. The chain carries TRBV7-2 and TRBJ1-2; 9 bases fit TRBD1. The TCR originated in a man aged 25 to 40 with HIV. The CDR3 DNA reads as TGTGCCAGCAGCTTAGAGCTTGGGGACAGGGACACGGGCTACACCTTC. Its translation: CASSLELGDRDTGYTF.